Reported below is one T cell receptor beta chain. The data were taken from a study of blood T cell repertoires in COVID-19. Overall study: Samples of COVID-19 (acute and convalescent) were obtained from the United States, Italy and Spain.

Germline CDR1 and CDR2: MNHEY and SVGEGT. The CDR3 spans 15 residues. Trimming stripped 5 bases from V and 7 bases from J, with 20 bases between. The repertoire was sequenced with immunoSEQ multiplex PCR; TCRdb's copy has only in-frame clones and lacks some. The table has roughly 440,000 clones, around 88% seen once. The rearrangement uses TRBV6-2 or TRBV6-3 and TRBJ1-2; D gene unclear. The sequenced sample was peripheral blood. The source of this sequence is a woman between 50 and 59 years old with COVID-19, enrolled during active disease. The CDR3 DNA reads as TGTGCCAGCAGTGGGAACCAGGCCTTTGAGGGTGGCTACACCTTC. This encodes CASSGNQAFEGGYTF.